The 10 T cell receptor beta chains below all came from one sample that was sequenced in a study of blood T cell repertoires in COVID-19. Some clones are missing from TCRdb's copy, which holds only in-frame ones; the method was immunoSEQ multiplex PCR. The sample lists about 63,000 clones, about 89% occurring once. The sequencing input was peripheral blood. The receptors here all came from a man aged 45 to 65 with active COVID-19.

This clone was observed a single time. The chain couples TRBV30 to TRBJ1-3; D remains ambiguous. Trimming pared 1 base from V and 2 bases from J, leaving 6 bases between. Germline V gene sequence: CDR1 GTSNPN, CDR2 SVGIG (reference sequence). This CDR3 has 13 amino acids. The CDR3 DNA reads TGTGCCTGGAGTGCCGGGGCTGGAAACACCATATATTTT. It specifies CAWSAGAGNTIYF.

CDR3 protein: CSVEKRDSGFEAFF. CDR3 DNA: TGCAGCGTTGAAAAGAGGGACTCCGGTTTTGAAGCTTTCTTT. The chain combines TRBV29-1 with TRBJ1-1, with D tentatively TRBD1 (5 bases). Germline V gene lookup returns CDR1 SQVTM and CDR2 ANQGSEA. The CDR3 consists of 14 residues. The ends were cut back, 2 bases at V and 7 bases at J, with 17 bases in the middle. The variable domain in full, completed from reference TRBV29-1 and TRBJ1-1, reads SAVISQKPSRDICQRGTSLTIQCQVDSQVTMMFWYRQQPGQSLTLIATANQGSEATYESGFVIDKFPISRPNLTFSTLTVSNMSPEDSSIYLCSVEKRDSGFEAFFGQGTRLTVV.

The chain is built from TRBV4-2 and TRBJ1-2; the D is unclear. This CDR3 region has 15 residues. The V end was cut by 3 bases, the J end by 5 bases, with 16 bases between. CDR1 and CDR2 (germline): LGHNA, YNFKEQ. CDR3 loop: CASSQEGGHSYGYTF. The CDR3 DNA is TGTGCCAGCAGCCAGGAAGGCGGGCACTCTTATGGCTACACCTTC.

The chain links TRBV6-2 or TRBV6-3 to TRBJ1-6; 7 nucleotides line up with TRBD1. The V gene's germline CDR1 is MNHEY and CDR2 SVGEGT. Trimming took 6 bases from V and 17 from J; bases not matched to a gene: 7. The CDR3 consists of 11 residues. CDR3 sequence reads: CASSFRTGIHF. CDR3 sequence (DNA): TGTGCCAGCAGCTTCCGGACAGGAATCCACTTT.

This chain uses TRBV9 with TRBJ2-3; 7 bases fit TRBD2. V dropped 3 bases and J dropped 0; count of bases not matched to a gene: 1. CDR3 length: 14 residues. In germline, CDR1 is SGDLS, CDR2 YYNGEE. The CDR3 protein is CASSGSGSTDTQYF. In DNA form, the CDR3 reads TGTGCCAGCAGCGGTAGCGGGAGCACAGATACGCAGTATTTT.

V usage is TRBV11-1 and J usage is TRBJ2-7; no reliable D call. The CDR3 loop spans 13 amino acids. The V gene's germline CDR1 is SGHAT and CDR2 FQDESV (reference sequence). V gave up 1 base and J gave up 6 bases, with 10 bases separating them. In DNA, the CDR3 is TGTGCCAGCAGCTTAGGTAGGTCGGGCGAGCAGTACTTC. Amino acid sequence: CASSLGRSGEQYF.

The CDR3 region is CASSEVADTQYF. CDR3 nucleotide sequence: TGTGCCAGCAGTGAAGTCGCAGATACGCAGTATTTT. The chain employs TRBV2 and TRBJ2-3; D remains ambiguous. Germline CDR1 SNHLY, CDR2 FYNNEI. There are 12 residues in the CDR3. Trimming left V 1 base short and J 4 bases short, with 3 bases between.

The table lists this clone with a count of one. The V and J genes are TRBV28 and TRBJ2-1; tentative D call: TRBD2 (6 bases). V dropped 3 bases and J dropped 5 bases, with 8 bases sitting between them. Germline assignment: CDR1 MDHEN and CDR2 SYDVKM. This CDR3 spans 13 amino acids. DNA for the CDR3: TGTGCCAGCAGTTTCGGGGGACACAATGAGCAGTTCTTC. Encoded protein: CASSFGGHNEQFF.

V gene TRBV7-8 combines with J gene TRBJ1-2; 7 bases map to TRBD1. From germline, CDR1 is SGHVS and CDR2 FQNEAQ. The J segment lost 3 bases and the V segment lost 4 bases, leaving 14 bases of the junction unmatched. This CDR3 contains 17 residues. CDR3 DNA: TGTGCCAGCAGCTCTCATCCCGGACAGGAACGCTACTATGGCTACACCTTC. It specifies CASSSHPGQERYYGYTF. The full variable domain, completed using reference TRBV7-8 and TRBJ1-2, is GAGVSQSPRYKVAKRGQDVALRCDPISGHVSLFWYQQALGQGPEFLTYFQNEAQLDKSGLPSDRFFAERPEGSVSTLKIQRTQQEDSAVYLCASSSHPGQERYYGYTFGSGTRLTVV.

This sequence joins TRBV5-6 and TRBJ1-3; D gene ambiguous. The CDR3 sequence is 13 residues long. Germline loops: CDR1 SGHDT, CDR2 YYEEEE. V shed 4 bases and J shed 7 bases, with 12 bases lying between them. CDR3 nucleotide sequence: TGTGCCAGCAGCCCGACACCATCGAACACCATATATTTT. This translates into CASSPTPSNTIYF. Filled out from reference TRBV5-6 and TRBJ1-3, the complete variable domain reads DAGVTQSPTHLIKTRGQQVTLRCSPKSGHDTVSWYQQALGQGPQFIFQYYEEEERQRGNFPDRFSGHQFPNYSSELNVNALLLGDSALYLCASSPTPSNTIYFGEGSWLTVV.